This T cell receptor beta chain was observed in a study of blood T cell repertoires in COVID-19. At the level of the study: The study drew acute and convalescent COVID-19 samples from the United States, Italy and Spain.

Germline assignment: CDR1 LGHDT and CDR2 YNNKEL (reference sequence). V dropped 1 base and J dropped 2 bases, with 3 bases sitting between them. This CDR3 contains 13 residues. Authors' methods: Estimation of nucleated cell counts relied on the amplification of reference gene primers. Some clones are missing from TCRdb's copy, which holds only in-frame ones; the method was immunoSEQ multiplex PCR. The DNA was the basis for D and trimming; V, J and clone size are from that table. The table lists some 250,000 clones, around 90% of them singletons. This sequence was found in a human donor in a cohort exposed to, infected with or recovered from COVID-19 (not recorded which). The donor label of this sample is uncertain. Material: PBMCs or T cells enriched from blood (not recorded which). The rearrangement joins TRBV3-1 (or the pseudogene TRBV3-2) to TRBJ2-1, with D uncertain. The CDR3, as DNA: TGTGCCAGCAGCCAAGGGCCCTACAATGAGCAGTTCTTC. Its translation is CASSQGPYNEQFF.